This TCR beta chain was identified in a study of OX40 agonist ivuxolimab in advanced cancers. Turning to the study itself: Dosing consisted of intravenous ivuxolimab at 0.01 to 10 mg/kg every 2 weeks. Prior therapy, whether anti-PD-1, anti-PD-L1 or anti-CTLA-4, was allowed, and 35% to 40% had some.

Note on this clone: Antigen: not known.

The repertoire was sequenced with immunoSEQ multiplex PCR; TCRdb's copy has only in-frame clones and lacks some. The sample contains roughly 69,000 clones, 87% of which appear only once. Whole-study findings and limits: In the 0.1 to 3.0 mg/kg range, CD4+ and CD8+ blood T cells had expanded clonally by week 6.

The V gene lost 4 bases and the J gene lost 2 bases, with 15 bases spanning the gap. The CDR3 loop spans 15 amino acids. CDR1 and CDR2 (germline): SEHNR, FQNEAQ (reference sequence). This specimen was CD4+ or CD8+ T cells sorted from blood, taken in a trial of the OX40 agonist ivuxolimab. The chain combines TRBV7-9 with TRBJ2-7; D is ambiguous. The TCR was taken from an adult with an advanced solid tumor such as melanoma, head and neck, liver or kidney cancer. CDR3 sequence reads: CASSSYSGFAYEQYF. In nucleotides, the CDR3 is TGTGCCAGCAGCTCCTACAGTGGTTTCGCCTACGAGCAGTACTTC.